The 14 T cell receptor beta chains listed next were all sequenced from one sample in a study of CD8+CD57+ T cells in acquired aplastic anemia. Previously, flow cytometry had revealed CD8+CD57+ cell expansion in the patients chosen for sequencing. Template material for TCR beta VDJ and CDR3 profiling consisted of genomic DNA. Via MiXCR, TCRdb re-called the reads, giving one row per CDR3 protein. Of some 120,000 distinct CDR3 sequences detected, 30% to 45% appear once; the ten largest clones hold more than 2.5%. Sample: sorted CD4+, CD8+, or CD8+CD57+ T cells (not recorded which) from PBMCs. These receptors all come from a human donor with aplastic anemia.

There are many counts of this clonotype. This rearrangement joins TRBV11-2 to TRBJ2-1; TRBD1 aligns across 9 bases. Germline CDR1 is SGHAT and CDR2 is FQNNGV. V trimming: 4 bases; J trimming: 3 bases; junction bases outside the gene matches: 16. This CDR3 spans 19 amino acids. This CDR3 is CASSSKWGTGNEVYNEQFF. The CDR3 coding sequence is TGTGCCAGCAGCTCCAAGTGGGGGACAGGGAATGAGGTCTACAATGAGCAGTTCTTC.

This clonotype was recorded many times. CDR3 DNA sequence: TGTGCCAGCAGACCCCGGACAGGGGCTATTTCCTACGAGCAGTACGTC. It specifies CASRPRTGAISYEQYV. This chain connects TRBV6-1 to TRBJ2-7; 9 positions agree with TRBD1. With V trimmed by 6 bases and J by 1 base, 10 bases remained unmatched. This CDR3 comprises 16 residues. The germline V gene encodes CDR1 MNHNS and CDR2 SASEGT.

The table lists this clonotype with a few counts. CDR3 amino acids: CSAKRQANSGNTIYF. The CDR3 DNA reads as TGCAGTGCTAAGCGACAGGCTAACTCTGGAAACACCATATATTTT. The chain uses TRBV20-1 and TRBJ1-3; the D gene is possibly TRBD1 (6 bases). V was trimmed by 4 bases and J by 0 bases, leaving 13 bases between them. The CDR3 spans 15 residues. Germline CDR1 is DFQATT and CDR2 is SNEGSKA (reference sequence).

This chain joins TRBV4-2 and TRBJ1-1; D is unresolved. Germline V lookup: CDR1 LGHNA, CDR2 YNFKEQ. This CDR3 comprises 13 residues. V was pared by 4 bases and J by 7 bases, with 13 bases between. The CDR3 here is CASSRNQNYEAFF. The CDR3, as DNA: TGTGCCAGCAGCCGAAACCAAAACTATGAAGCTTTCTTT.

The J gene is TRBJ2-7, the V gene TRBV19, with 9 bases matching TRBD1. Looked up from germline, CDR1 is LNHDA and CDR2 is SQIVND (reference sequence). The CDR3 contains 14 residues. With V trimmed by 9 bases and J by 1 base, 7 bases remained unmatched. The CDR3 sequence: CASRQGEGSYEQYF. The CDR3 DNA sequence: TGTGCCAGCCGACAGGGGGAGGGATCCTACGAGCAGTACTTC.

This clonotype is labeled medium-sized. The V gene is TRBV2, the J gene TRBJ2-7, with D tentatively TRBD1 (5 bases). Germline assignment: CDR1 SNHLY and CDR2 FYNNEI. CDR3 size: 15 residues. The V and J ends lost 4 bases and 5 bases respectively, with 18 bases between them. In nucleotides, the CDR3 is TGTGCCAGCAGTGGGTTAGGGCAGGGTTCTGACGAGCAGTACGTC. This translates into CASSGLGQGSDEQYV.

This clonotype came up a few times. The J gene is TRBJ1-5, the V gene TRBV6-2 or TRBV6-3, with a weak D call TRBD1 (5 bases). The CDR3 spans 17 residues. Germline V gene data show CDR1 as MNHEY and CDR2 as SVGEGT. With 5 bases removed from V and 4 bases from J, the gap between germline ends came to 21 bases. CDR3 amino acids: CASSKTLPGLSNQPQHF. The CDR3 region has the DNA TGTGCCAGCAGTAAAACTCTCCCGGGACTCAGTAATCAGCCCCAGCATTTT.

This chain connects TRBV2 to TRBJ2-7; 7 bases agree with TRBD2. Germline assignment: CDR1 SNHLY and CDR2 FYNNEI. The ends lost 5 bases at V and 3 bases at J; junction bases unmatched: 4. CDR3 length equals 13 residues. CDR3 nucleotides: TGTGCCAGCAGTTGGGGGGGAGGCTACGAGCAGTACTTC. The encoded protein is CASSWGGGYEQYF.

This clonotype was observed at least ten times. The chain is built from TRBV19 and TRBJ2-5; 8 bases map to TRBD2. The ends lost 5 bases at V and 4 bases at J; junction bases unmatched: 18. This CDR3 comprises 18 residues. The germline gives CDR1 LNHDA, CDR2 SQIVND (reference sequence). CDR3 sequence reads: CASSSAGGRLTWPETQYF. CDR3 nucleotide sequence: TGTGCCAGTAGTTCGGCGGGGGGCCGACTTACCTGGCCAGAGACCCAGTACTTC.

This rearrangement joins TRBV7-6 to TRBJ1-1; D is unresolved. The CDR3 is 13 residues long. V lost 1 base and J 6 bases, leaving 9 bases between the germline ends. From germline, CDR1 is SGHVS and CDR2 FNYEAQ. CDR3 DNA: TGTGCCAGCAGCTTAGAGAGAGAGGCTGAAGCTTTCTTT. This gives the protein CASSLEREAEAFF.

CDR3: CASSSPTSGGAETQYF. The CDR3 nucleotides are TGTGCCAGCAGCTCCCCCACTAGCGGGGGGGCGGAGACCCAGTACTTC. The chain is built from TRBV6-1 and TRBJ2-5; TRBD2 agrees at 13 bases. The CDR3 runs 16 residues. Unmatched junction bases numbered 9, after V lost 6 bases and J lost 5 bases. Germline lookup yields CDR1 MNHNS and CDR2 SASEGT.

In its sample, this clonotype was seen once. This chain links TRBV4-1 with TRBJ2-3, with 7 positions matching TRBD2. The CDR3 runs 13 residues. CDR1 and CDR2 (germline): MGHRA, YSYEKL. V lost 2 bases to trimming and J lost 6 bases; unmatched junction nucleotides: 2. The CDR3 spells CASSQLAVDTQYF. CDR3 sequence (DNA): TGCGCCAGCAGCCAACTAGCGGTGGATACGCAGTATTTT.

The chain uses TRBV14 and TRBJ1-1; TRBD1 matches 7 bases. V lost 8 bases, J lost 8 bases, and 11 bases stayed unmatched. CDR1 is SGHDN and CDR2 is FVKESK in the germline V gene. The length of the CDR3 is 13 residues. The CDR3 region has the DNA TGTGCCAGCTCACTTAAAACACAGGGGGAAGCTTTCTTT. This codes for CASSLKTQGEAFF.

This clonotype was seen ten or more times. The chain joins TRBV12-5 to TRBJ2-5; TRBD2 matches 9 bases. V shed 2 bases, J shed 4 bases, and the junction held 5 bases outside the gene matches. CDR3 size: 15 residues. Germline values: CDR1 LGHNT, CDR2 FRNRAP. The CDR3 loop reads CASGLWLAGTETQYF. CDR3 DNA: TGTGCTAGTGGTTTGTGGCTAGCGGGGACAGAGACCCAGTACTTC. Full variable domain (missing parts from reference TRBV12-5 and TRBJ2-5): DARVTQTPRHKVTEMGQEVTMRCQPILGHNTVFWYRQTMMQGLELLAYFRNRAPLDDSGMPKDRFSAEMPDATLATLKIQPSEPRDSAVYFCASGLWLAGTETQYFGPGTRLLVL.